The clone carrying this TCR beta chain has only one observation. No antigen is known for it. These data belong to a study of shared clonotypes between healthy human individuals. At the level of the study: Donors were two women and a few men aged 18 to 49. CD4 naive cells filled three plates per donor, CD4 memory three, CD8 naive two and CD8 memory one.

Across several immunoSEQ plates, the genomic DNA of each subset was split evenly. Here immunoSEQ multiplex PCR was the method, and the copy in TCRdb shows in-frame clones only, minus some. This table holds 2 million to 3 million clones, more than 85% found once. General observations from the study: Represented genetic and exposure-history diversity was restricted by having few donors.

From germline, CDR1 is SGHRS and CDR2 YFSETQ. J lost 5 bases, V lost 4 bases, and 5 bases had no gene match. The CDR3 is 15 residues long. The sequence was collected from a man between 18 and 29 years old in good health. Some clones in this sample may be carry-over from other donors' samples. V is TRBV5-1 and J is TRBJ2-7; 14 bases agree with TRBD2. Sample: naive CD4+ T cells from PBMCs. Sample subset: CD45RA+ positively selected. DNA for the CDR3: TGCGCCAGCAGCCCGGGACTAGCGGGAGTTAACGAGCAGTACTTC. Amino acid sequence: CASSPGLAGVNEQYF.